The rows below give T cell receptor beta chains drawn from one sample of a study of cytomegalovirus exposure and HLA in healthy donors. Clones were read by immunoSEQ multiplex PCR, and TCRdb kept only the in-frame ones, dropping some. The sample gives over 90,000 clones, approximately 87% of which show up once; roughly 2.6% is in the top ten. Sequenced sample: PBMCs. The source of these receptors is a man aged 35-49 years in good health and CMV-seronegative. CDR3s include the opening cysteine and the closing phenylalanine or tryptophan. The D gene is left open where the match is weak. For some rows the clone size is stated as once, few or many, or as a class when expanded; others skip it.

V gene: TRBV6-4; clone size: -; J gene: TRBJ1-5; D gene: -; CDR3 DNA: TGTGCCAGCAGTGAACGACAGAGACAGCCCCAGCATTTT; CDR3 protein: CASSERQRQPQHF
V gene: TRBV9; clone size: once; J gene: TRBJ2-5; D gene: TRBD1; CDR3 DNA: TGTGCCAGCAGCGAGGGGGCCCGGGGCCTTCAAGAGACCCAGTACTTC; CDR3 protein: CASSEGARGLQETQYF
V gene: TRBV4-2; clone size: -; J gene: TRBJ2-3; D gene: TRBD2; CDR3 DNA: TGTGCCAGCAGCCCGACCGGGACTAGTCCCCCGGATACGCAGTATTTT; CDR3 protein: CASSPTGTSPPDTQYF
V gene: TRBV28; clone size: -; J gene: TRBJ1-1; D gene: -; CDR3 DNA: TGTGCCAGCAATAACTACGGGGGCACTGAAGCTTTCTTT; CDR3 protein: CASNNYGGTEAFF
V gene: TRBV5-4; clone size: -; J gene: TRBJ1-2; D gene: -; CDR3 DNA: TGTGCCAGCAGCCAAGATGTTAGCTATGGCTACACCTTC; CDR3 protein: CASSQDVSYGYTF
V gene: TRBV4-1; clone size: -; J gene: TRBJ2-1; D gene: -; CDR3 DNA: TGCGCCAGCAGCCATCCCTTGAGGCCCTTTTCAGAATTCACTGAGCAGTTCTTC; CDR3 protein: CASSHPLRPFSEFTEQFF
V gene: TRBV18; clone size: -; J gene: TRBJ2-1; D gene: -; CDR3 DNA: TGTGCCAGCTCATCTACGAATGAGCAGTTCTTC; CDR3 protein: CASSSTNEQFF
V gene: TRBV29-1; clone size: -; J gene: TRBJ1-2; D gene: -; CDR3 DNA: TGCAGCGTTCAAACAGGGCGAGGTGGCTACACCTTC; CDR3 protein: CSVQTGRGGYTF
V gene: TRBV30; clone size: -; J gene: TRBJ2-2; D gene: -; CDR3 DNA: TGTGCCTGGAGTGTACACCCGAACACCGGGGAGCTGTTTTTT; CDR3 protein: CAWSVHPNTGELFF
V gene: TRBV14; clone size: -; J gene: TRBJ2-1; D gene: -; CDR3 DNA: TGTGCCAGCAGCCAAGAAGGTCGGAGCATAGAGCAGTTCTTC; CDR3 protein: CASSQEGRSIEQFF
V gene: TRBV2; clone size: -; J gene: TRBJ1-2; D gene: TRBD1; CDR3 DNA: TGTGCCACCAGAGGACAGGGAACTAACTATGGCTACACCTTC; CDR3 protein: CATRGQGTNYGYTF
V gene: TRBV7-2; clone size: -; J gene: TRBJ2-5; D gene: -; CDR3 DNA: TGTGCCAGCAGCTTGGCGCAGGGTCAAGAGACCCAGTACTTC; CDR3 protein: CASSLAQGQETQYF
V gene: TRBV10-2; clone size: -; J gene: TRBJ2-2; D gene: TRBD2; CDR3 DNA: TGCGCCAGCAGAGTAGCGGGGGCGAACACCGGGGAGCTGTTTTTT; CDR3 protein: CASRVAGANTGELFF
V gene: TRBV27; clone size: once; J gene: TRBJ2-3; D gene: TRBD2; CDR3 DNA: TGTGCCAGCAAGACCCTTCCATATAGCGGGGGGGATACGCAGTATTTT; CDR3 protein: CASKTLPYSGGDTQYF
V gene: TRBV5-5; clone size: -; J gene: TRBJ1-4; D gene: -; CDR3 DNA: TGTGCCAGCAGCTCCGGACTGCTGCGGTGGAATGAAAAACTGTTTTTT; CDR3 protein: CASSSGLLRWNEKLFF
V gene: TRBV9; clone size: -; J gene: TRBJ2-3; D gene: -; CDR3 DNA: TGTGCCAGCAGCGTAGGGAGCGGCACAGATACGCAGTATTTT; CDR3 protein: CASSVGSGTDTQYF
V gene: TRBV13; clone size: -; J gene: TRBJ2-7; D gene: -; CDR3 DNA: TGTGCCAGCAGCTACTCAGCAGGGACCTACGAGCAGTACTTC; CDR3 protein: CASSYSAGTYEQYF
V gene: TRBV7-9; clone size: -; J gene: TRBJ1-1; D gene: -; CDR3 DNA: TGTGCCAGCAGCTCGTGGCTCGGGGGTAAGACTGAAGCTTTCTTT; CDR3 protein: CASSSWLGGKTEAFF
V gene: TRBV15; clone size: few; J gene: TRBJ2-5; D gene: -; CDR3 DNA: TGTGCCACCAGGCCAGAAAGGGGCCTGATTGGAGAGACCCAGTACTTC; CDR3 protein: CATRPERGLIGETQYF
V gene: TRBV6-6; clone size: -; J gene: TRBJ2-1; D gene: -; CDR3 DNA: TGTGCCAGCACCCAACAGGTTTACAATGAGCAGTTCTTC; CDR3 protein: CASTQQVYNEQFF
V gene: TRBV4-1; clone size: -; J gene: TRBJ1-1; D gene: -; CDR3 DNA: TGCGCCAGCAGCCCAAACCTACAGGGTCGGACTGAAGCTTTCTTT; CDR3 protein: CASSPNLQGRTEAFF
V gene: TRBV7-2; clone size: once; J gene: TRBJ2-5; D gene: -; CDR3 DNA: TGTGCCAGCAGCTTAGGGGGGGACCTAGAGACCCAGTACTTC; CDR3 protein: CASSLGGDLETQYF
V gene: TRBV5-1; clone size: -; J gene: TRBJ1-3; D gene: -; CDR3 DNA: TGCGCCAGCAGCTTGGGGCCTGGCTCTGGAAACACCATATATTTT; CDR3 protein: CASSLGPGSGNTIYF
V gene: TRBV4-3; clone size: few; J gene: TRBJ2-3; D gene: TRBD1; CDR3 DNA: TGCGCCAGCAGCCAAGTGGGACAGGGAGCAGATACGCAGTATTTT; CDR3 protein: CASSQVGQGADTQYF
V gene: TRBV29-1; clone size: -; J gene: TRBJ1-1; D gene: TRBD1; CDR3 DNA: TGCAGCGGCCAATACAGGGGAATGAACACTGAAGCTTTCTTT; CDR3 protein: CSGQYRGMNTEAFF
V gene: TRBV2; clone size: -; J gene: TRBJ2-7; D gene: TRBD1; CDR3 DNA: TGTGCCAGCAGTGAATTCAGGGGACAGGGAAACGAGCAGTACTTC; CDR3 protein: CASSEFRGQGNEQYF
V gene: TRBV5-4; clone size: -; J gene: TRBJ2-3; D gene: -; CDR3 DNA: TGTGCCAGCAGCCCTGCGGGGATAGATACGCAGTATTTT; CDR3 protein: CASSPAGIDTQYF
V gene: TRBV27; clone size: -; J gene: TRBJ2-2; D gene: TRBD1; CDR3 DNA: TGTGCCAGCAGTTTGAGAACAGGGGCCACCACCGGGGAGCTGTTTTTT; CDR3 protein: CASSLRTGATTGELFF
V gene: TRBV14; clone size: -; J gene: TRBJ2-1; D gene: -; CDR3 DNA: TGTGCCAGCAGCCAAGACCCCAGGGGGCAGTTCTTC; CDR3 protein: CASSQDPRGQFF
V gene: TRBV6-1; clone size: few; J gene: TRBJ2-7; D gene: TRBD2; CDR3 DNA: TGTGCCAGCAGTGATGGGGGGGACTCCTACGAGCAGTACTTC; CDR3 protein: CASSDGGDSYEQYF
V gene: TRBV5-1; clone size: -; J gene: TRBJ1-1; D gene: TRBD1; CDR3 DNA: TGCGCCAGCAGCCGCGGGACAGCGAACACTGAAGCTTTCTTT; CDR3 protein: CASSRGTANTEAFF
V gene: TRBV6-6; clone size: -; J gene: TRBJ1-4; D gene: TRBD1; CDR3 DNA: TGTGCCAGCAGCCTTTACGGGACAGGCCTTGGGAGGCTGTTTTTT; CDR3 protein: CASSLYGTGLGRLFF
V gene: TRBV5-1; clone size: few; J gene: TRBJ2-2; D gene: TRBD2; CDR3 DNA: TGCGCCAGCAGCCGACCGGGACTAGCGGACAGGAACACCGGGGAGCTGTTTTTT; CDR3 protein: CASSRPGLADRNTGELFF
V gene: TRBV4-2; clone size: -; J gene: TRBJ1-5; D gene: TRBD1; CDR3 DNA: TGTGCCAGCAGCCAACCCCAGACAGGGGATGGCAATCAGCCCCAGCATTTT; CDR3 protein: CASSQPQTGDGNQPQHF
V gene: TRBV7-2; clone size: once; J gene: TRBJ1-1; D gene: -; CDR3 DNA: TGTGCCAGCAGCCTACAGGCTTATGGGGATAACACTGAAGCTTTCTTT; CDR3 protein: CASSLQAYGDNTEAFF
V gene: TRBV12-5; clone size: -; J gene: TRBJ1-3; D gene: -; CDR3 DNA: TGTGCTAGTGGTTTGCCTTCCTCTGGAAACACCATATATTTT; CDR3 protein: CASGLPSSGNTIYF